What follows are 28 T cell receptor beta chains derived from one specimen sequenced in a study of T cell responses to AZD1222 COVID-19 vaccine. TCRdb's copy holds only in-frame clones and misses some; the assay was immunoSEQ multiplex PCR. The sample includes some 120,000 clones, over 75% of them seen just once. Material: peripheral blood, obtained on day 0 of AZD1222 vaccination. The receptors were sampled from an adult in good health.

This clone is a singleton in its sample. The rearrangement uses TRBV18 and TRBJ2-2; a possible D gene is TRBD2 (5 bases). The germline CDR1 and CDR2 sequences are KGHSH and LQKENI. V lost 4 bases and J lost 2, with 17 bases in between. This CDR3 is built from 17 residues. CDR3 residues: CASSQDGLRFNTGELFF. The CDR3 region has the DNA TGTGCCAGCTCACAGGACGGACTCCGCTTTAACACCGGGGAGCTGTTTTTT. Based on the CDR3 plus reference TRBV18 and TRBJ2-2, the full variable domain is NAGVMQNPRHLVRRRGQEARLRCSPMKGHSHVYWYRQLPEEGLKFMVYLQKENIIDESGMPKERFSAEFPKEGPSILRIQQVVRGDSAAYFCASSQDGLRFNTGELFFGEGSRLTVL.

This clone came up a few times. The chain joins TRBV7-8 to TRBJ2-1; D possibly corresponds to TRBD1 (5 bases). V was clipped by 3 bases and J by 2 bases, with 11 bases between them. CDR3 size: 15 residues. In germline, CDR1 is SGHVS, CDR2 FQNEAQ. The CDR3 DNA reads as TGTGCCAGCAGCTTTACAGGTAGCCCCTACAATGAGCAGTTCTTC. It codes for CASSFTGSPYNEQFF.

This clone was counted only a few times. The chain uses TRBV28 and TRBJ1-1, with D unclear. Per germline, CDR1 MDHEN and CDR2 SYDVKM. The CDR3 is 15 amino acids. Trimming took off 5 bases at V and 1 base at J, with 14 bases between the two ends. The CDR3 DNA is TGTGCCAGCAGTCCCGTCGGACGGCGGAACACTGAAGCTTTCTTT. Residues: CASSPVGRRNTEAFF.

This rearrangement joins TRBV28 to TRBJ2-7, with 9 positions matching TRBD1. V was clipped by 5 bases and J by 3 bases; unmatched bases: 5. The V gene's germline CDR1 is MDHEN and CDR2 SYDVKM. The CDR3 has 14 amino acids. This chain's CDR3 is CASSLTGGSYEQYF. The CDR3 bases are TGTGCCAGCAGTCTCACAGGGGGCAGCTACGAGCAGTACTTC.

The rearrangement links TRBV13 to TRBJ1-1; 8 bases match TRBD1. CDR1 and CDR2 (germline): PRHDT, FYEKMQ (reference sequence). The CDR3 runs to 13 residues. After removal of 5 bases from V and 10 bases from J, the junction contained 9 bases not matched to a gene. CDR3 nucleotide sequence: TGTGCCAGCAGCCACGGGACAGGAGGAGGAGCTTTCTTT. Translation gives CASSHGTGGGAFF.

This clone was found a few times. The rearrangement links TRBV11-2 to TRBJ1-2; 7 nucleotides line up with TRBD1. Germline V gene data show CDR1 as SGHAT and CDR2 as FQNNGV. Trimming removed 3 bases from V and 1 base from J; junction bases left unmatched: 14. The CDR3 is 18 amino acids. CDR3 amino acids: CASSLWAERGRDNYGYTF. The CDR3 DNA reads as TGTGCCAGCAGCTTGTGGGCCGAGAGGGGGCGAGATAACTATGGCTACACCTTC.

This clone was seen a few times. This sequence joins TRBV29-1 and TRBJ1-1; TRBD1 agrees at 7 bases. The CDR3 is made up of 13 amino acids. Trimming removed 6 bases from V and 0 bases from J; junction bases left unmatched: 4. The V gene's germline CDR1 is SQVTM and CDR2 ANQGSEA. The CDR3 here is CSVGDRLNTEAFF. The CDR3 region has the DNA TGCAGCGTGGGGGACAGACTGAACACTGAAGCTTTCTTT.

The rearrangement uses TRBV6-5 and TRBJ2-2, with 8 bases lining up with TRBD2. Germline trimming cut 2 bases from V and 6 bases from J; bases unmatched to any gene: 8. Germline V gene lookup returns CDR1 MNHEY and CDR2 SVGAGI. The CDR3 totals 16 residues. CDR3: CASSYITGGPPGELFF. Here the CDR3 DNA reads TGTGCCAGCAGTTACATCACGGGGGGGCCACCCGGGGAGCTGTTTTTT.

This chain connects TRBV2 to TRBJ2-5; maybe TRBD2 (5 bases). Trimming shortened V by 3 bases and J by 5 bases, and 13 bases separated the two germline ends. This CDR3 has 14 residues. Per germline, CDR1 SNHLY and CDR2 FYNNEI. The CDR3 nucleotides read TGTGCCAGCAGTGAGTTCGGCGGGTATGAGACCCAGTACTTC. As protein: CASSEFGGYETQYF.

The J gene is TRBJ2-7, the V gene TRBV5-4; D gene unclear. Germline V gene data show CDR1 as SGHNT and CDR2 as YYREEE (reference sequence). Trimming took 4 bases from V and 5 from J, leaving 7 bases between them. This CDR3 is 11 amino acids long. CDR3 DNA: TGTGCCAGCAGCCTTGGGGACGAGCAGTACTTC. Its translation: CASSLGDEQYF.

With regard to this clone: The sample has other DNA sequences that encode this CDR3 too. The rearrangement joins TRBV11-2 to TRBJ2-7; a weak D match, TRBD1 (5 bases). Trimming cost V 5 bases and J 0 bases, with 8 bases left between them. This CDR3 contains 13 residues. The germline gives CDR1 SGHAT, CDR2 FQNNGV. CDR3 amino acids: CASSPTGSYEQYF. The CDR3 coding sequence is TGTGCCAGCAGCCCTACAGGCTCCTACGAGCAGTACTTC.

CDR3 nucleotide sequence: TGTGCCAGCAGCCTCAGCTCTGGGGCCAACGTCCTGACTTTC. It translates to CASSLSSGANVLTF. The gene calls are TRBV7-2 and TRBJ2-6; no definite D call. Trimming took 5 bases from V and 0 from J, leaving 5 bases between them. Per germline, CDR1 SGHTA and CDR2 FQGNSA. CDR3 length: 14 residues.

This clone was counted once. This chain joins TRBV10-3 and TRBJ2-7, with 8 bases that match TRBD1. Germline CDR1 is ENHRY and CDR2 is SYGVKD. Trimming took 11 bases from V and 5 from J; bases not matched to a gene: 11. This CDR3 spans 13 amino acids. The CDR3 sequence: CAVGDRTLNEQYF. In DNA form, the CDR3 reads TGTGCCGTGGGGGACAGGACATTGAACGAGCAGTACTTC.

The CDR3 nucleotides read TGTGCCAGCAGCAGCGGACAGGGTCTAATGGCTTTCTTT. Protein: CASSSGQGLMAFF. The gene calls are TRBV5-4 and TRBJ1-1; 8 nucleotides line up with TRBD1. The CDR3 spans 13 residues. Trimming removed 4 bases from V and 11 bases from J; junction bases left unmatched: 10. Germline-derived CDR1 and CDR2 are SGHNT and YYREEE (reference sequence).

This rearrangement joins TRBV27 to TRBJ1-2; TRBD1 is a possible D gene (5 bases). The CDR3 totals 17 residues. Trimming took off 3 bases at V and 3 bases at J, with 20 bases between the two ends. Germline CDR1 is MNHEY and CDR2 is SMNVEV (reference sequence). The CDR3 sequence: CASSFRPGDLPYYGYTF. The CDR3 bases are TGTGCCAGCAGTTTTAGGCCGGGGGACCTCCCATACTATGGCTACACCTTC.

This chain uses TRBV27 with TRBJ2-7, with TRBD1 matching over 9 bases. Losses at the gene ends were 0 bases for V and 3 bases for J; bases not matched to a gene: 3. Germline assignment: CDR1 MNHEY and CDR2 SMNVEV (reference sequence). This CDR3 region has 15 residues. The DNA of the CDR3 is TGTGCCAGCAGTTTATCGGGACAGGGCGACTACGAGCAGTACTTC. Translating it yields CASSLSGQGDYEQYF.

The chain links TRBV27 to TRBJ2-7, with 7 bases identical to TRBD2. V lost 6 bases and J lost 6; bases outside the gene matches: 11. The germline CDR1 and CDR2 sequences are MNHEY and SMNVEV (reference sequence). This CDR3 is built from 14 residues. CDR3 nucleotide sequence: TGTGCCAGCAGGGGGAGGGAGAGGTTTTTCGAGCAGTACTTC. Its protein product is CASRGRERFFEQYF.

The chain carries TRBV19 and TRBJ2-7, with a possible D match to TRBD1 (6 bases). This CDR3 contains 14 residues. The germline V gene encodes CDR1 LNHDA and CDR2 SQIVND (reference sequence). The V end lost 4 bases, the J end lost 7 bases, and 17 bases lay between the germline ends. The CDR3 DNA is TGTGCCAGTAGTAGCTTAATTGGACAGACAGAGCAGTACTTC. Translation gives CASSSLIGQTEQYF. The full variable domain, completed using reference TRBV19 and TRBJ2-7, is DGGITQSPKYLFRKEGQNVTLSCEQNLNHDAMYWYRQDPGQGLRLIYYSQIVNDFQKGDIAEGYSVSREKKESFPLTVTSAQKNPTAFYLCASSSLIGQTEQYFGPGTRLTVT.

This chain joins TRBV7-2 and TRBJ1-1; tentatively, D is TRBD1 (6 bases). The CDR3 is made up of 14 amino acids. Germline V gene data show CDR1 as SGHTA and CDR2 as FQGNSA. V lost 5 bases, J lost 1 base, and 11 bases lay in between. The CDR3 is CASSHRVPNTEAFF. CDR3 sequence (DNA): TGTGCCAGCAGCCACAGGGTTCCGAACACTGAAGCTTTCTTT.

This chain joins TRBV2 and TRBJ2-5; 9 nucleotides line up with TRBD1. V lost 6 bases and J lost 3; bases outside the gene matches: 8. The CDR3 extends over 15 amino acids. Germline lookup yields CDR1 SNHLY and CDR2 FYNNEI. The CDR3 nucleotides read TGTGCCAGCAGCGTACAGGGGGCTAGGGAAGAGACCCAGTACTTC. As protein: CASSVQGAREETQYF. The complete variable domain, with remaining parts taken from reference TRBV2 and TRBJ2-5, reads EPEVTQTPSHQVTQMGQEVILRCVPISNHLYFYWYRQILGQKVEFLVSFYNNEISEKSEIFDDQFSVERPDGSNFTLKIRSTKLEDSAMYFCASSVQGAREETQYFGPGTRLLVL.

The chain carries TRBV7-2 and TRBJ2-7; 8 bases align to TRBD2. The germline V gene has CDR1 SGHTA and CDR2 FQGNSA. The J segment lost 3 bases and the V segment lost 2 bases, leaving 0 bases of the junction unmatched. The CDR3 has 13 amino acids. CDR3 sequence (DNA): TGTGCCAGCAGCTTACGGGGGGGCTACGAGCAGTACTTC. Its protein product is CASSLRGGYEQYF.

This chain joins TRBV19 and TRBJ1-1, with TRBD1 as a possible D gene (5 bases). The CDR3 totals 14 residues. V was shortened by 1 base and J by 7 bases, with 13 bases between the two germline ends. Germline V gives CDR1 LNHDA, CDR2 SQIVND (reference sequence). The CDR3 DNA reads TGTGCCAGTAGTATAGGTCCGGGGGATGTTGAAGCTTTCTTT. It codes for CASSIGPGDVEAFF.

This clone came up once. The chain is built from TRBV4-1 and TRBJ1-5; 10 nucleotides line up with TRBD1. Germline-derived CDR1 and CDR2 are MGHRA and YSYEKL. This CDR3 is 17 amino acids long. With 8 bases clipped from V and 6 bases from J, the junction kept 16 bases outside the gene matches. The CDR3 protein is CASSSSAGQGKIQPQHF. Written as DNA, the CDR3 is TGCGCCAGCTCCTCTTCCGCGGGACAGGGGAAGATTCAGCCCCAGCATTTT.

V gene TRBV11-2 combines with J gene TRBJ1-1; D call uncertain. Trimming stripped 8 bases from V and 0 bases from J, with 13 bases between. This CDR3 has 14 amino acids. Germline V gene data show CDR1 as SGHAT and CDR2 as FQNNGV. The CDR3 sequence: CASRYGRLNTEAFF. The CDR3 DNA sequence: TGTGCCAGCCGCTACGGCAGGTTGAACACTGAAGCTTTCTTT.

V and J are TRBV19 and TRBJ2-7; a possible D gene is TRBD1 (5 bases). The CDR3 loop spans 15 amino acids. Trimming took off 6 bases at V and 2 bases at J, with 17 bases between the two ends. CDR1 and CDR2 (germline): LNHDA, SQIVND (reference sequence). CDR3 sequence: CASSWAGRSTYEQYF. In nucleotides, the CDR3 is TGTGCCAGTAGCTGGGCAGGGCGCTCGACCTACGAGCAGTACTTC.

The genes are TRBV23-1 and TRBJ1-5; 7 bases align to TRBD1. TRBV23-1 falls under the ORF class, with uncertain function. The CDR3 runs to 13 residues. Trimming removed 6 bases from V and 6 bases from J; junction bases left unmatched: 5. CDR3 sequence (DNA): TGCGCCAGCAGGACAGGGTGGGGTCAGCCCCAGCATTTT. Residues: CASRTGWGQPQHF.

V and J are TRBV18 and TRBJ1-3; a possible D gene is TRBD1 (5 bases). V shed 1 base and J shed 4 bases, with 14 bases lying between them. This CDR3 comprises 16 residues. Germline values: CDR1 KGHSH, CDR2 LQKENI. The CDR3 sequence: CASSPLPRDSGNTIYF. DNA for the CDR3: TGTGCCAGCTCACCACTACCTCGGGACTCGGGAAACACCATATATTTT.

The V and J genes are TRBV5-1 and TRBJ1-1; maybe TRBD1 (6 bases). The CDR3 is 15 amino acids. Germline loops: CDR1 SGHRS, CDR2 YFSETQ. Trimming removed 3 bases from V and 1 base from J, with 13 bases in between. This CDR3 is CASSWLAGENTEAFF. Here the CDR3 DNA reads TGCGCCAGCAGCTGGCTGGCAGGGGAGAACACTGAAGCTTTCTTT.